The 21 T cell receptor beta chains presented below share a single source sample, sequenced in a study of blood T cell repertoires in COVID-19. TCRdb's table, derived via immunoSEQ multiplex PCR, lists solely in-frame clones and lacks some. The sample consists of some 180,000 clones, about 80% of them appearing once. Sequencing used peripheral blood. These receptors were obtained from a man in his 60s with acute or convalescent COVID-19.

This clone was counted only a few times. The chain recombines TRBV5-4 with TRBJ1-3, with a tentative D call TRBD1 (6 bases). The CDR3 totals 13 residues. V was cut by 3 bases and J by 4 bases, with 8 bases left in between. Germline CDR1 and CDR2: SGHNT and YYREEE (reference sequence). CDR3 DNA: TGTGCCAGCAGCTGGACAGAAGGAAACACCATATATTTT. It is translated as CASSWTEGNTIYF.

V is TRBV27 and J is TRBJ2-1; 8 bases agree with TRBD2. J was trimmed by 5 bases and V by 7 bases; bases with no gene match: 13. The CDR3 extends over 16 amino acids. Germline lookup yields CDR1 MNHEY and CDR2 SMNVEV (reference sequence). The CDR3 protein is CASTNPGLGGHNEQFF. In nucleotides, the CDR3 is TGTGCCAGCACCAACCCGGGACTAGGGGGTCACAATGAGCAGTTCTTC.

This rearrangement joins TRBV6-5 to TRBJ1-4, with TRBD1 matching 8 bases. V shed 8 bases and J 7 bases; nucleotides not matched to a gene: 6. Germline V gives CDR1 MNHEY, CDR2 SVGAGI. The CDR3 totals 13 residues. CDR3 sequence: CASSGGAGEKLFF. The CDR3 DNA follows: TGTGCCAGCTCAGGGGGCGCGGGTGAAAAACTGTTTTTT.

This clone was seen just once. The gene calls are TRBV5-1 and TRBJ1-4, with D possibly TRBD1 on 5 matching bases. V was clipped by 0 bases and J by 7 bases, with 25 bases between them. CDR3 length: 19 amino acids. Germline V gene sequence: CDR1 SGHRS, CDR2 YFSETQ. CDR3 nucleotides: TGCGCCAGCAGCTTGGACGGTGCCCCCAGGGTCTTGAGTGGTGAAAAACTGTTTTTT. It yields the protein CASSLDGAPRVLSGEKLFF.

In DNA, the CDR3 is TGTGCCAGCAGCCCCTGGGGGGAGGTTCAAGTTCAGTACTTC. It encodes CASSPWGEVQVQYF. The chain couples TRBV5-5 to TRBJ2-7; maybe TRBD2 (6 bases). The CDR3 has 14 amino acids. The V gene's germline CDR1 is SGHKS and CDR2 YYEKEE (reference sequence). Trimming took off 4 bases at V and 10 bases at J, with 21 bases between the two ends.

V and J are TRBV14 and TRBJ2-5, with D possibly matching TRBD2 (5 bases). Trimming removed 0 bases from V and 11 bases from J, with 16 bases in between. The germline gives CDR1 SGHDN, CDR2 FVKESK. CDR3 size: 14 residues. CDR3 sequence: CASSQDHPGRRQYF. DNA of the CDR3: TGTGCCAGCAGCCAAGATCATCCAGGACGGAGGCAGTACTTC.

The chain joins TRBV7-2 to TRBJ2-7, with 14 bases fitting TRBD2. V gave up 5 bases and J gave up 11 bases; unmatched junction bases: 8. The germline gives CDR1 SGHTA, CDR2 FQGNSA. This CDR3 contains 14 residues. The CDR3 nucleotides read TGTGCCAGCAGCGCCCTCGGGACTAGCGGGAGTAAGTACTTC. This sequence encodes CASSALGTSGSKYF.

The chain recombines TRBV7-3 with TRBJ2-7, with D possibly TRBD2 on 5 matching bases. Trimming stripped 0 bases from V and 9 bases from J, with 12 bases between. This CDR3 comprises 13 residues. The germline V gene has CDR1 SGHTA and CDR2 FQGTGA. CDR3 sequence reads: CASSLTGSGVQYF. Here the CDR3 DNA reads TGTGCCAGCAGCTTAACGGGATCCGGGGTGCAGTACTTC.

The chain is built from TRBV4-3 and TRBJ1-4, with D possibly matching TRBD1 (6 bases). The germline V and J ends were trimmed by 0 bases and 3 bases, with 17 bases remaining between them. The CDR3 has 18 amino acids. In germline, CDR1 is LGHNA, CDR2 YSLEER. The CDR3 reads CASSQDLILGTPNEKLFF. The DNA for the CDR3 is TGCGCCAGCAGCCAAGATCTGATATTAGGGACACCTAATGAAAAACTGTTTTTT.

This clone was found a few times. V usage is TRBV4-3 and J usage is TRBJ1-1, with D hard to call. Trimming stripped 0 bases from V and 3 bases from J, with 29 bases between. CDR3 length: 21 amino acids. From germline, CDR1 is LGHNA and CDR2 YSLEER. CDR3 coding DNA: TGCGCCAGCAGCCAAGAATTCGTTGTAACTTACGGCGGGCAGGCCTACACTGAAGCTTTCTTT. This encodes CASSQEFVVTYGGQAYTEAFF.

The chain recombines TRBV19 with TRBJ1-6; D remains unclear. With 5 bases removed from V and 0 bases from J, the gap between germline ends came to 11 bases. The CDR3 runs to 16 residues. CDR1 and CDR2 (germline): LNHDA, SQIVND (reference sequence). CDR3 loop: CASSRVLPSYNSPLHF. The CDR3 nucleotides read TGTGCCAGTAGTCGGGTCTTACCCTCCTATAATTCACCCCTCCACTTT.

The chain couples TRBV6-5 to TRBJ2-3; D is possibly TRBD2 (6 bases). The CDR3 length is 14 residues. Germline CDR1 reads MNHEY; CDR2 reads SVGAGI. The V end was cut by 4 bases, the J end by 4 bases, with 12 bases between. The CDR3 loop is CASSSGLSPDTQYF. CDR3 coding DNA: TGTGCCAGCAGTTCGGGACTCAGCCCAGATACGCAGTATTTT.

This chain joins TRBV9 and TRBJ1-5, with 7 bases that match TRBD1. The germline CDR1 and CDR2 sequences are SGDLS and YYNGEE. The CDR3 covers 20 residues. Trimming cost V 0 bases and J 2 bases; bases outside gene matches: 17. CDR3 nucleotides: TGTGCCAGCAGCGTAGCTTTCCGGGACAGCAGTTATAGTCGCAATCAGCCCCAGCATTTT. Amino acids: CASSVAFRDSSYSRNQPQHF.

The chain carries TRBV5-5 and TRBJ1-2; D remains ambiguous. V dropped 0 bases and J dropped 5 bases, with 14 bases sitting between them. Germline V CDR1 and CDR2: SGHKS, YYEKEE (reference sequence). The CDR3 extends over 15 amino acids. The CDR3 DNA reads as TGTGCCAGCAGCTTGGAGGAGGATTCCCTATATGGCTACACCTTC. Protein sequence: CASSLEEDSLYGYTF.

The chain employs TRBV3-1 (or the pseudogene TRBV3-2) and TRBJ1-1; maybe TRBD1 (5 bases). Trimming left V 0 bases short and J 5 bases short, with 7 bases between. The V gene's germline CDR1 is LGHDT and CDR2 YNNKEL (reference sequence). The CDR3 covers 13 residues. This chain's CDR3 is CASSQEGVTEAFF. The CDR3 bases are TGTGCCAGCAGCCAAGAAGGGGTTACTGAAGCTTTCTTT.

This clone was found a few times. V is TRBV18 and J is TRBJ1-6, with D possibly matching TRBD1 (6 bases). Germline V gene lookup returns CDR1 KGHSH and CDR2 LQKENI. CDR3 length: 15 residues. V shed 3 bases and J shed 4 bases, with 10 bases lying between them. The CDR3 spells CASSPGQGYNSPLHF. The CDR3 DNA is TGTGCCAGCTCACCGGGTCAGGGGTATAATTCACCCCTCCACTTT.

This clone was seen only a few times. The chain recombines TRBV5-4 with TRBJ2-1, with a weak D call TRBD2 (6 bases). CDR3 length: 16 residues. Germline V gives CDR1 SGHNT, CDR2 YYREEE (reference sequence). Trimming cost V 0 bases and J 3 bases, with 13 bases left between them. The CDR3 loop reads CASSLGSGVGYNEQFF. CDR3 nucleotides: TGTGCCAGCAGCTTGGGGTCGGGGGTAGGCTACAATGAGCAGTTCTTC.

This sequence joins TRBV10-2 and TRBJ1-4; 9 nucleotides match TRBD1. Germline values: CDR1 WSHSY, CDR2 SAAADI. This CDR3 spans 15 amino acids. After removal of 3 bases from V and 5 bases from J, the junction contained 4 bases not matched to a gene. The CDR3 region is CASSEPGTGNEKLFF. The CDR3 nucleotides read TGCGCCAGCAGTGAACCCGGGACAGGGAATGAAAAACTGTTTTTT.

J is TRBJ1-5 and V is TRBV27; D possibly corresponds to TRBD1 (5 bases). The CDR3 contains 15 residues. Germline loops: CDR1 MNHEY, CDR2 SMNVEV (reference sequence). The ends were cut back, 6 bases at V and 0 bases at J, with 12 bases in the middle. CDR3 sequence: CASSPSTDSNQPQHF. The CDR3 DNA reads as TGTGCCAGCAGCCCGTCGACAGATAGCAATCAGCCCCAGCATTTT.

The chain links TRBV4-2 to TRBJ2-3; TRBD2 matches at 9 bases. The V gene's germline CDR1 is LGHNA and CDR2 YNFKEQ. J gave up 4 bases and V 1 base, and 6 bases lay outside the gene matches. The CDR3 extends over 16 amino acids. In nucleotides, the CDR3 is TGTGCCAGCAGCCAAGCGGGAGCGGGGGGCCCAGATACGCAGTATTTT. As protein: CASSQAGAGGPDTQYF.

This clone was observed once. The chain couples TRBV4-1 to TRBJ1-3; possible D gene TRBD1, 6 bases. The V gene lost 3 bases and the J gene lost 0 bases, with 15 bases spanning the gap. CDR1 is MGHRA and CDR2 is YSYEKL in the germline V gene. This CDR3 is 17 amino acids long. CDR3 protein: CASSHPGQRGSGNTIYF. CDR3 DNA sequence: TGCGCCAGCAGCCACCCTGGACAGCGCGGCTCTGGAAACACCATATATTTT.